The entry below describes one T cell receptor (beta chain). Its antigen is not known. The CDR3 extends over 14 amino acids. The record originates from a study of CXCR3-negative and CXCR3-positive naive CD8 T cells. Libraries were UMI-labeled 5' RACE TRB cDNA. TCRdb reanalyzed the 5' RACE reads, giving one entry per CDR3 protein sequence and no DNA. The data show 80,000 to 100,000 distinct CDR3 sequences, and the top ten clones hold 0.82%. General observations from the study: Compared with CXCR3-negative naive cells, CXCR3-positive naive cells showed more hydrophobic TRB CDR3s.

The sample comprised naive CXCR3+ CD8+ T cells from blood. Indicated subset: CD45RO-CCR7+CD27+CD95- naive CD8+ T cells expressing CXCR3 (TNR3+). The V gene is TRBV12-3 or TRBV12-4, the J gene TRBJ2-5; TCRdb's D gene call, TRBD1, goes unchecked for lack of DNA. This TCR was recovered from a human donor in good health. Some clones in this sample may be carry-over from other donors' samples. This CDR3 reads CASSLPGGQETQYF.